This T cell receptor (beta chain) is from a study of tumor-infiltrating lymphocytes in primary liver carcinoma. As for the study in general: The patients included men and women who were aged 30 to 69 years. The study's findings and limits: Lower overlap was observed for tumor-adjacent and tumor-blood pairs relative to tumor region pairs.

Taking about 18-32 mg of unsorted bulk tissue, the authors co-extracted RNA and DNA. Patients' primary liver carcinoma was surgically resected. Samples came from superior, inferior, lateral poles and tumor centre. This clonotype occurred many times. Its antigen is unknown. The CDR3 length is 12 residues. V was shortened by 4 bases and J by 2 bases, with 8 bases between the two germline ends. Germline-derived CDR1 and CDR2 are GTSNPN and SVGIG (reference sequence). Production of TCR beta cDNA used around 500 ng total RNA together with a constant-region primer. Each TCR beta library was derived from three nested multiplex PCR rounds that employed slightly modified ARM-PCR. A C-beta reverse primer was combined with TRBV1-TRBV30 forward primers in the first two PCR rounds, and each round had around 10 cycles. TCRdb re-called the multiplex PCR reads with MiXCR, one entry per CDR3 protein. Of 50,000 to 65,000 distinct CDR3 sequences in the sample, 71% are singletons; the top ten hold about 40%.

The sequence was collected from a middle-aged man with primary liver carcinoma and hepatitis B virus infection. The chain is built from TRBV30 and TRBJ1-1; unclear D gene. The sequencing sample was made of liver tumor tissue from sampling region 4. The subset was: tumor region T4, right-lateral pole. CDR3 DNA: TGTGCCTGGAAGGGCGGTAACACTGAAGCTTTCTTT. This gives the protein CAWKGGNTEAFF.